This entry is about one T cell receptor beta chain. Its antigen is undetermined. Stated time point: recipient sample about 28 days before transplant, after cytoreduction. Blood collection times were about day -28 and days 30, 100, 180 posttransplant. The sample belongs to a study of T cell clonotyping in hematopoietic cell transplantation. The study's findings and limits: Without cell sorting, CD4 versus CD8 contributions remain unresolved. Broader posttransplant TCR repertoire diversity was predicted by graft donor and pretransplant recipient Inverse Simpson Index values. Pathologically expanded recipient clonotypes increased progressively from day 30 to day 180 as diversity fell.

Method: immunoSEQ multiplex PCR; TCRdb's copy keeps in-frame clones and lacks some. The table records approximately 39,000 clones, roughly 94% of them present only once. The germline V gene encodes CDR1 SNHLY and CDR2 FYNNEI. V lost 7 bases to trimming and J lost 1 base, with 16 bases between them. The CDR3 extends over 15 amino acids. The sample consisted of peripheral blood mononuclear cells, taken before stem cell transplant. The chain recombines TRBV2 with TRBJ1-1; D unclear. The sequence was obtained from a man aged 40-49 years with chronic myeloid leukemia. Some clones in this sample may be carry-over from other donors' samples. For the CDR3, the DNA is TGTGCCAGCAAGTTCAGGCTCATGCGGAACACTGAAGCTTTCTTT. Protein: CASKFRLMRNTEAFF.